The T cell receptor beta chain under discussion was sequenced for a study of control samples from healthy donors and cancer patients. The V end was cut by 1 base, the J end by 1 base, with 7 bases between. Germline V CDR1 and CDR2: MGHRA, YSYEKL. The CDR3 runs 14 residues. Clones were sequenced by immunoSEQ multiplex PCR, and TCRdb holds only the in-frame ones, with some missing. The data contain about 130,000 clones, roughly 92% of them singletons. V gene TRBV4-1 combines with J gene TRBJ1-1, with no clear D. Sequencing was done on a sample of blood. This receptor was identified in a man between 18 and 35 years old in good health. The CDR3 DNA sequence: TGCGCCAGCAGCCAAGGTGCAGGGAACACTGAAGCTTTCTTT. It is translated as CASSQGAGNTEAFF.